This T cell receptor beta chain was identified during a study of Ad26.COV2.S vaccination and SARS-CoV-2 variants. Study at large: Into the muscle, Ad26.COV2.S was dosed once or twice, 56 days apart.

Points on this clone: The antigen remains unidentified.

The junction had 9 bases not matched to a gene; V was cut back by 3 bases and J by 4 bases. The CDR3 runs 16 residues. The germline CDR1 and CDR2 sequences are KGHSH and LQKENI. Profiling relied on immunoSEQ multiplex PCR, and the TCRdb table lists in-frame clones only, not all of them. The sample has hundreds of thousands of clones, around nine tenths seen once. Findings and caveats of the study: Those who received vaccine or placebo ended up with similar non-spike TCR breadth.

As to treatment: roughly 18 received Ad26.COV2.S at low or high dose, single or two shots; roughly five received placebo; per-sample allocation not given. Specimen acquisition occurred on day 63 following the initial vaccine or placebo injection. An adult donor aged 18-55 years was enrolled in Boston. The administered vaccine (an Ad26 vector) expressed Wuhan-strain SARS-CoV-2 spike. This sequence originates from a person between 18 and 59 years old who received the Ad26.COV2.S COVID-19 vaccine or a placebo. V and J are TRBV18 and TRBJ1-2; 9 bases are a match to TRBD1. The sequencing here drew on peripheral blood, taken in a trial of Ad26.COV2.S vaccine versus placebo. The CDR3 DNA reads TGTGCCAGCTCACCCCTCCGGGACAGGGATGGCTATGGCTACACCTTC. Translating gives CASSPLRDRDGYGYTF.